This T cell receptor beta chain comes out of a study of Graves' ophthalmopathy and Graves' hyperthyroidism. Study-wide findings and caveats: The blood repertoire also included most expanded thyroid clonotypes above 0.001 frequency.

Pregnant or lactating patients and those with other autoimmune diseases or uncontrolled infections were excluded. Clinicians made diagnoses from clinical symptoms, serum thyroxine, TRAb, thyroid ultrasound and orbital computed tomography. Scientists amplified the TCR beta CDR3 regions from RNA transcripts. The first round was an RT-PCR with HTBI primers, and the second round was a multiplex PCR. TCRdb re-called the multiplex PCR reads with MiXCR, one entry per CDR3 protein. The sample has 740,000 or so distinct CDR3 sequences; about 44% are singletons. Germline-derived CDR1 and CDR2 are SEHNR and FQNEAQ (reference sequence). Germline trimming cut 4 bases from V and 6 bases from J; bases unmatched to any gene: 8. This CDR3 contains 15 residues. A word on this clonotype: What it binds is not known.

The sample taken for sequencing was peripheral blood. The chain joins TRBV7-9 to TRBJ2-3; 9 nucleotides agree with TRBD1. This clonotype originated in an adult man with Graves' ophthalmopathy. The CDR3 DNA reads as TGTGCCAGCAGCTCGGGACAGGGAATCGGGGATACGCAGTATTTT. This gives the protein CASSSGQGIGDTQYF.